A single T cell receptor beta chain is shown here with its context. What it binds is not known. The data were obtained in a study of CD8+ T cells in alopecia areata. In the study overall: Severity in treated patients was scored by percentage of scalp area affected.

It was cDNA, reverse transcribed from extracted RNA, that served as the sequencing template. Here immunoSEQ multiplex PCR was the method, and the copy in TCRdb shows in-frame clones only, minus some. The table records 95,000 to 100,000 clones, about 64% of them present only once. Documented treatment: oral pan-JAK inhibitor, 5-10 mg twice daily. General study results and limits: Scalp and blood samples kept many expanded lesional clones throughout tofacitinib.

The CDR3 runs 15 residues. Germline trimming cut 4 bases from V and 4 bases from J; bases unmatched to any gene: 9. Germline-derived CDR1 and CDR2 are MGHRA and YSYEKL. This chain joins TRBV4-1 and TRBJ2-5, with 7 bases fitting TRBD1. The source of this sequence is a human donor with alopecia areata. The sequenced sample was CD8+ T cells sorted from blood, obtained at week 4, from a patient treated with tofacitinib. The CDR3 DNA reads TGCGCCAGCAGCCTCGCCCCAGGGGGTGGAGAGACCCAGTACTTC. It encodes CASSLAPGGGETQYF.